The rows below give T cell receptor beta chains drawn from one sample of a study of cytomegalovirus exposure and HLA in healthy donors. Produced via immunoSEQ multiplex PCR; TCRdb's table is partial and in-frame only. Of roughly 43,000 clones listed, around 62% are singletons. Sequencing was carried out using PBMCs. The receptor set was obtained from a human donor in good health. The CDR3 runs from the conserved cysteine through the conserved F or W. The D gene is left open where the match is weak. Some rows have no size entry. The others give once, few or many, or a class for an expanded clone.

d_call	v_call	j_call	clone_size	cdr3_nt	cdr3_aa
-	TRBV18	TRBJ1-4	few	TGTGCCAGCTCGCGGCAAAAACAGGGTCTTAATGAAAAACTGTTTTTT	CASSRQKQGLNEKLFF
-	TRBV30	TRBJ1-1	-	TGTGCCTGGAGCCCAGGGGTGCCTGAAGCTTTCTTT	CAWSPGVPEAFF
-	TRBV5-1	TRBJ2-7	-	TGCGCCAGCAGCTTGGCCGCGATTACCTACGAGCAGTACTTC	CASSLAAITYEQYF
-	TRBV5-4	TRBJ1-2	-	TGTGCCAGCAGCTTGGGACAGTCCTTTGGCTACACCTTC	CASSLGQSFGYTF
-	TRBV5-1	TRBJ2-5	-	TGCGCCAGCAGCCTATATGAGACCCAGTACTTC	CASSLYETQYF
TRBD1	TRBV5-1	TRBJ1-1	-	TGCGCCAGCAGCTCAGGGGGCGGGAACACTGAAGCTTTCTTT	CASSSGGGNTEAFF
-	TRBV7-6	TRBJ2-7	-	TGTGCCAGCAGCCCAGGGGAGGGGGGGTCCCACTACGAGCAGTACTTC	CASSPGEGGSHYEQYF
-	TRBV7-9	TRBJ1-5	once	TGTGCCAGCAGCGCCAGGGGAGAGGATCAGCCCCAGCATTTT	CASSARGEDQPQHF
-	TRBV11-2	TRBJ1-1	-	TGTGCCAGCAGCCCTTGGGCAGAGAACACTGAAGCTTTCTTT	CASSPWAENTEAFF
TRBD1	TRBV2	TRBJ1-2	once	TGTGCCAGCAGTGAGTGGGGACAGGGTACATCCGATGGCTACACCTTC	CASSEWGQGTSDGYTF
TRBD1	TRBV9	TRBJ1-3	-	TGTGCCAGCACCAGGGGGGCGTTCTCTGGAAACACCATATATTTT	CASTRGAFSGNTIYF
TRBD2	TRBV10-1	TRBJ2-2	-	TGCGCCAGCAGCTCCCATGGACTAGCGGGGGCTGCGAACACCGGGGAGCTGTTTTTT	CASSSHGLAGAANTGELFF
TRBD1	TRBV12-5	TRBJ1-1	-	TGTGCTAGTGGCCGGACAGGGGGCACGAACACTGAAGCTTTCTTT	CASGRTGGTNTEAFF
-	TRBV29-1	TRBJ2-7	-	TGCAGCGTTCGTCGGGGTTCCTCCTACGAGCAGTACTTC	CSVRRGSSYEQYF
TRBD1	TRBV6-5	TRBJ1-2	-	TGTGCCAGCAGTTCTCCGGGACAGGGGGTCTACACCTTC	CASSSPGQGVYTF
-	TRBV7-2	TRBJ1-5	-	TGTGCCAGCAGCTTGAGGGGCAATCAGCCCCAGCATTTT	CASSLRGNQPQHF
-	TRBV7-8	TRBJ1-6	-	TGTGCCAGCAGCCCGAGGGAGGCAGGAACTTCACCCCTCCACTTT	CASSPREAGTSPLHF
-	TRBV7-9	TRBJ1-3	-	TGTGCCAGCAGCCCTAGGGACATCTACTCTGGAAACACCATATATTTT	CASSPRDIYSGNTIYF